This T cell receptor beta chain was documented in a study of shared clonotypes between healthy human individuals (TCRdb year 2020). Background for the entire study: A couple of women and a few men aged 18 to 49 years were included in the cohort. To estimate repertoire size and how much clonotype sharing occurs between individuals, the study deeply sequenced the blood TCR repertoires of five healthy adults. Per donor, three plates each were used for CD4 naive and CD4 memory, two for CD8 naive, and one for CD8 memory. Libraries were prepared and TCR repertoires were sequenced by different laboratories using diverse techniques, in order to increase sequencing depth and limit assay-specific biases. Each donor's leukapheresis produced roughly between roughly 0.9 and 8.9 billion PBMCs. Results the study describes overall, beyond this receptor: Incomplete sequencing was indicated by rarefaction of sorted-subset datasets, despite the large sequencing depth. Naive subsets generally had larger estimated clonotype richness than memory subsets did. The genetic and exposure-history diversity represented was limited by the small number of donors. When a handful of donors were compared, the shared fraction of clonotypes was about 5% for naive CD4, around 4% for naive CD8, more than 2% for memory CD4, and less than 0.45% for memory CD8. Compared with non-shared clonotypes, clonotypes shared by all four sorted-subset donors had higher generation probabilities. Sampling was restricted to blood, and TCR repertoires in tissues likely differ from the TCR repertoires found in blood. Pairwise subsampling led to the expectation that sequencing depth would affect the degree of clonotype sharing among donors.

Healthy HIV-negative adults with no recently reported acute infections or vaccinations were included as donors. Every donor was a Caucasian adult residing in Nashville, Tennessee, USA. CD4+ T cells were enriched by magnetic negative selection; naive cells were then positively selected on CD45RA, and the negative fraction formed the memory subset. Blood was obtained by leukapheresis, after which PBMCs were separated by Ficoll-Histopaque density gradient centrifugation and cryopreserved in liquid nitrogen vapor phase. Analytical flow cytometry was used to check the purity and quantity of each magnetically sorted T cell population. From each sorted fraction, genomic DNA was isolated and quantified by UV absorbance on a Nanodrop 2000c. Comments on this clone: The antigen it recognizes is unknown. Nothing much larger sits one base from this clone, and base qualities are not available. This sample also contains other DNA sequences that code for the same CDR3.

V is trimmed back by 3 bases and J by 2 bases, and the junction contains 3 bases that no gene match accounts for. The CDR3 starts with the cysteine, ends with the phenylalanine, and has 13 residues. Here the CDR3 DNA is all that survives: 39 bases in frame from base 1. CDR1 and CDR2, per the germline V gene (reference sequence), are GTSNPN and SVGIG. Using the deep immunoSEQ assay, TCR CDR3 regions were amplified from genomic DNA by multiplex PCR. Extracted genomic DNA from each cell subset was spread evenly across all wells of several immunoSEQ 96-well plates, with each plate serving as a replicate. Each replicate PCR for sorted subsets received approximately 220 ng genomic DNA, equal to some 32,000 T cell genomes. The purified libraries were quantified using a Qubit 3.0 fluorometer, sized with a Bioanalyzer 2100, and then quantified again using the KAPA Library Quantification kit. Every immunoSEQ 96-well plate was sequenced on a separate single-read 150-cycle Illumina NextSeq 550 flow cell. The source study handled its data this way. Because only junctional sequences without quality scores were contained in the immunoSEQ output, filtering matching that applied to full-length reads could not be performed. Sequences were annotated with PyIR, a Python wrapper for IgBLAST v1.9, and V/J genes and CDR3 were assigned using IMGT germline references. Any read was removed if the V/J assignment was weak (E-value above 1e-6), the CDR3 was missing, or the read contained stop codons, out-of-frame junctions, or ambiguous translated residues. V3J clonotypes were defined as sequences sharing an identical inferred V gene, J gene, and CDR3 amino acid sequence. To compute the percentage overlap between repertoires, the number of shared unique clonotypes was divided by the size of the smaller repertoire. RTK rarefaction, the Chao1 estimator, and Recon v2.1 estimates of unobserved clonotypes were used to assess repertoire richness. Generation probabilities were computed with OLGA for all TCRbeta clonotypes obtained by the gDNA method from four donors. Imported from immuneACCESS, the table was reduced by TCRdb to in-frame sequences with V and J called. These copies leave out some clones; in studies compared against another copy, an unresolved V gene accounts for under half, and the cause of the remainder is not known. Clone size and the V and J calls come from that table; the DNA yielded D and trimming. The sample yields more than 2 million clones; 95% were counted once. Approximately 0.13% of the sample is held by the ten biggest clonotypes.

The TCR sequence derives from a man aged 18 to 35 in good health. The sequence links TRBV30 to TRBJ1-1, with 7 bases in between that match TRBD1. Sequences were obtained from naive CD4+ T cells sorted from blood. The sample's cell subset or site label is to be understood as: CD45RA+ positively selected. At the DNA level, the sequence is TGTGCCTGGAGAGGGGGCGGTAACACTGAAGCTTTCTTT. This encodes CAWRGGGNTEAFF.